This T cell receptor (beta chain) came from a study of OX40 agonist ivuxolimab in advanced cancers. Study summary: Patients were infused with ivuxolimab every 2 weeks at 0.01 to 10 mg/kg. Dose-escalation subjects each had hepatocellular carcinoma, melanoma, renal cell or head and neck cancer. Study conclusions and caveats: Some of the lowest clonal expansion was seen in partial responders at 0.1-3.0 mg/kg. Clonal expansion from baseline to week 6 occurred in both CD4+ and CD8+ T cells.

Sequencing used immunoSEQ multiplex PCR; TCRdb keeps in-frame clones, though not all of them. The table records tens of thousands of clones, about four fifths of them present only once. The CDR3 sequence is 16 residues long. The V gene end was trimmed by 6 bases and the J gene end by 4 bases; junction bases not matched to a gene: 14. Looked up from germline, CDR1 is PRHDT and CDR2 is FYEKMQ (reference sequence). Only a few counts were recorded for this clone. Its specificity is not known. This chain connects TRBV13 to TRBJ1-2; 7 bases match TRBD1. The sequence derives from an adult with an advanced solid tumor such as melanoma, head and neck, liver or kidney cancer. The specimen was CD4+ or CD8+ T cells sorted from blood, collected in a trial of the OX40 agonist ivuxolimab. The CDR3 sequence: CASSKVNLDRIYGYTF. The CDR3 coding sequence is TGTGCCAGCAGTAAGGTTAATTTGGACAGGATCTATGGCTACACCTTC.